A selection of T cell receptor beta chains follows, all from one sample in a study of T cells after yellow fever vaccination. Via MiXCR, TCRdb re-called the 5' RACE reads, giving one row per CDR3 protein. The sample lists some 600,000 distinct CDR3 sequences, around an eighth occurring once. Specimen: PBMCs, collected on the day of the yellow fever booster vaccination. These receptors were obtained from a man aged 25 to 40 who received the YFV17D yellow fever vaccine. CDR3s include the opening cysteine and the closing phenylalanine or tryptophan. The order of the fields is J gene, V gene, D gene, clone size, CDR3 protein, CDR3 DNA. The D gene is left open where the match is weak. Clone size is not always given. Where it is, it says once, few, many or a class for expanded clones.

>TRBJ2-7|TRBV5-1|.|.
CASGASSSYEQYF
TGCGCCAGCGGGGCTTCGAGCTCCTACGAGCAGTACTTC
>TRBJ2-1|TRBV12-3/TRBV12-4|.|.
CASSRRTLGDEQFF
TGTGCCAGCAGTCGAAGGACTCTGGGCGATGAGCAGTTCTTC
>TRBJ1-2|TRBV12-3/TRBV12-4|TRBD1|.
CASRSLTGPYGYTF
TGTGCCAGCAGATCCTTGACAGGGCCCTATGGCTACACCTTC
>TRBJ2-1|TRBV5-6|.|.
CASSLAIHKGDEQFF
TGTGCCAGCAGCTTGGCTATCCACAAGGGGGATGAGCAGTTCTTC
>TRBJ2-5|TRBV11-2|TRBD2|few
CASSWEGETQYF
TGTGCCAGCAGCTGGGAGGGGGAGACCCAGTACTTC
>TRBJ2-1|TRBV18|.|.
CASSPSVSYNEQFF
TGTGCCAGCTCACCATCAGTCTCCTACAATGAGCAGTTCTTC
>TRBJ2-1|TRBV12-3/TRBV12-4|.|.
CASSLKAEQFF
TGTGCCAGCAGTCTAAAGGCTGAGCAGTTCTTC
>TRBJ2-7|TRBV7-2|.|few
CASSLVPRGYEQYF
TGTGCCAGCAGCTTAGTTCCTAGGGGGTACGAGCAGTACTTC
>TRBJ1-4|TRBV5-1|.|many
CASSSSDLTNEKLFF
TGCGCCAGCAGCTCCTCCGACCTAACTAATGAAAAACTGTTTTTT
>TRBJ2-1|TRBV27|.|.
CASSLWELVNEQFF
TGTGCCAGCAGTTTATGGGAGCTGGTCAATGAGCAGTTCTTC
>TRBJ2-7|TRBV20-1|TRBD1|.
CSAVGQMSSYEQYF
TGCAGTGCTGTGGGACAGATGAGCTCCTACGAGCAGTACTTC
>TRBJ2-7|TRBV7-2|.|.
CASLKMAESYEQYF
TGTGCCAGCTTGAAGATGGCGGAGTCCTACGAGCAGTACTTC
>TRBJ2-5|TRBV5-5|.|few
CASSPEAGPGVETQYF
TGTGCCAGCAGCCCCGAGGCAGGGCCGGGCGTAGAGACCCAGTACTTC
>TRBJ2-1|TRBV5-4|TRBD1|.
CASSPGADRGDEQFF
TGTGCCAGCAGCCCAGGAGCGGACAGGGGGGATGAGCAGTTCTTC
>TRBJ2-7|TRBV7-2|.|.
CASSPTRVEQYF
TGTGCCAGCAGCCCGACTAGGGTTGAGCAGTACTTC
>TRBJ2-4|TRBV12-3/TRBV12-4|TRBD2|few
CASSQIGVIGREQYF
TGTGCCAGCAGCCAGATCGGGGTGATAGGGAGGGAACAGTACTTC
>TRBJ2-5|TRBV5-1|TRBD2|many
CASSPDPTSGRKETQYF
TGCGCCAGCAGCCCCGATCCGACTAGCGGGAGAAAGGAGACCCAGTACTTC
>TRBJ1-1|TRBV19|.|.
CASLRRGLNTEAFF
TGTGCCAGTTTGAGACGGGGATTGAACACTGAAGCTTTCTTT
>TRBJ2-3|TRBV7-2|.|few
CASSLSNRDTDTQYF
TGTGCCAGCAGCTTATCAAACAGGGACACAGATACGCAGTATTTT
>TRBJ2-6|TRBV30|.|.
CAWLGFSGANVLTF
TGTGCCTGGTTGGGTTTCTCTGGGGCCAACGTCCTGACTTTC
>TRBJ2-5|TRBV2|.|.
CSLSTETQYF
TGCTCGTTAAGCACGGAGACCCAGTACTTC
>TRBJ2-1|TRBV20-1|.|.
CSARDAVLATNEQFF
TGCAGTGCTAGAGATGCGGTACTAGCAACCAATGAGCAGTTCTTC
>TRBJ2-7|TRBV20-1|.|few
CSANPRGRRYEQYF
TGCAGTGCTAACCCCCGGGGGCGTAGGTACGAGCAGTACTTC
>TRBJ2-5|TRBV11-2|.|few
CASSLGYTGETQYF
TGTGCCAGCAGCTTAGGTTACACCGGAGAGACCCAGTACTTC
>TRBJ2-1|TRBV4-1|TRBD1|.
CASSQVPGGTYNEQFF
TGCGCCAGCAGCCAAGTTCCAGGGGGAACCTACAATGAGCAGTTCTTC
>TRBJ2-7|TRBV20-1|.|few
CSAGDGTYEQYF
TGCAGTGCTGGGGACGGTACCTACGAGCAGTACTTC
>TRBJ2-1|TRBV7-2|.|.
CASRKGGEFGGNEQFF
TGTGCCAGTCGAAAAGGGGGGGAGTTTGGAGGCAATGAGCAGTTCTTC
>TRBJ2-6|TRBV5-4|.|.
CASSFGVAVGANVLTF
TGTGCCAGCAGCTTCGGTGTGGCTGTGGGGGCCAACGTCCTGACTTTC
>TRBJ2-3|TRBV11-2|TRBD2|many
CASSSRRIAGVDNTQYF
TGTGCCAGCAGCTCCCGCAGGATAGCGGGAGTAGATAATACGCAGTATTTT
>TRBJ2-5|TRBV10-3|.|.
CAIRGGILETQYF
TGTGCCATCAGAGGAGGGATTTTGGAGACCCAGTACTTC
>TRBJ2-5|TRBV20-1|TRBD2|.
CSARGRERPRETQYF
TGCAGTGCTAGAGGGCGGGAGCGCCCCCGCGAGACCCAGTACTTC
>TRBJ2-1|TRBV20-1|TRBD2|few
CSAKHGTSGSHEQFF
TGCAGTGCAAAACACGGGACTAGCGGGAGCCATGAGCAGTTCTTC
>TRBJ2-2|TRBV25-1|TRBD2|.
CASSVRTSGTGELFF
TGTGCCAGCAGTGTCCGGACTAGCGGGACCGGGGAGCTGTTTTTT
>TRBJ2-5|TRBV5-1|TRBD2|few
CASSSTGTSGIETQYF
TGCGCCAGCAGCTCCACCGGGACTAGCGGGATAGAGACCCAGTACTTC
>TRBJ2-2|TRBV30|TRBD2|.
CALASGRGYTGELFF
TGTGCCCTCGCCTCGGGGAGGGGCTACACCGGGGAGCTGTTTTTT
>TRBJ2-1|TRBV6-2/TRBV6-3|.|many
CASSRTVSPYNEQFF
TGTGCCAGCAGTCGGACAGTAAGCCCCTACAATGAGCAGTTCTTC